The rows below give T cell receptor beta chains drawn from one sample of a study of glioma-infiltrating T cells. Each CDR3 protein gets one entry after TCRdb re-called the multiplex PCR reads with MiXCR. The sample gives over 100,000 distinct CDR3 sequences, less than 30% of which show up once; roughly a third is in the top ten. The sequenced material came from glioma tissue, nonneoplastic brain tissue, or PBMCs (not recorded which). The receptors shown here come from a human donor with low-grade glioma or glioblastoma, undergoing nonglioma brain surgery, or in good health (not recorded which). CDR3s include the opening cysteine and the closing phenylalanine or tryptophan. The D gene is left open where the match is weak. Rows give clone size only sometimes, using once, few, many, or a class for an expanded clone.

J gene | CDR3 length | clone size | D gene | V gene | CDR3 protein | CDR3 DNA
TRBJ2-7 | 15 | many | TRBD2 | TRBV11-2 | CASSLALAGSYEQYF | TGTGCCAGCAGCTTAGCGCTAGCGGGCTCCTACGAGCAGTACTTC
TRBJ2-5 | 13 | many | . | TRBV19 | CASSMMVAETQYF | TGTGCCAGTAGTATGATGGTCGCAGAGACCCAGTACTTC
TRBJ1-6 | 16 | many | . | TRBV10-3 | CAISDIGAEYNSPLHF | TGTGCCATCAGTGACATTGGTGCTGAATATAATTCACCCCTCCACTTT
TRBJ1-1 | 11 | . | . | TRBV6-2/TRBV6-3 | CAGRLNTEAFF | TGTGCCGGCAGGCTCAACACTGAAGCTTTCTTT
TRBJ2-1 | 13 | . | TRBD2 | TRBV5-1 | CASSLLQTSQQFF | TGCGCCAGCAGCTTGCTCCAGACTAGCCAGCAGTTCTTC
TRBJ1-5 | 14 | . | . | TRBV2 | CESSDFGSSQPQHF | TGTGAAAGCAGTGACTTCGGCTCTTCGCAGCCCCAGCATTTT
TRBJ2-1 | 13 | few | . | TRBV2 | CASSVGRSNEQFF | TGTGCCAGCAGTGTGGGCAGGTCCAATGAGCAGTTCTTC
TRBJ1-5 | 17 | many | . | TRBV4-1 | CASSQGLPTASGQPQHF | TGCGCCAGCAGCCAAGGACTACCGACAGCCTCTGGTCAGCCCCAGCATTTT
TRBJ1-6 | 13 | many | TRBD1 | TRBV19 | CASSFDRESPLHF | TGTGCCAGTAGTTTCGACAGGGAATCACCCCTCCACTTT
TRBJ1-5 | 12 | many | . | TRBV28 | CASSLMDPAQHF | TGTGCCAGCAGTTTAATGGACCCGGCCCAGCATTTT
TRBJ2-5 | 12 | few | . | TRBV29-1 | CSVVKGQETQYF | TGCAGCGTTGTTAAAGGGCAAGAGACCCAGTACTTC
TRBJ1-4 | 15 | . | . | TRBV7-9 | CASSLRVGANEKLFF | TGTGCCAGCAGCTTAAGAGTAGGGGCTAATGAAAAACTGTTTTTT
TRBJ2-7 | 15 | few | TRBD2 | TRBV7-9 | CASSLGLADSYEQYF | TGTGCCAGCAGCCTGGGACTAGCGGACTCCTACGAGCAGTACTTC
TRBJ2-7 | 11 | many | . | TRBV7-9 | CASSFGPEQYF | TGTGCCAGCAGCTTTGGACCGGAGCAGTACTTC
TRBJ2-7 | 13 | many | . | TRBV6-1 | CASSEANGDEQYF | TGTGCCAGCAGTGAAGCGAACGGAGACGAGCAGTACTTC
TRBJ1-3 | 15 | many | . | TRBV4-1 | CASSQDYSSGNTIYF | TGCGCCAGCAGCCAAGACTATAGCTCTGGAAACACCATATATTTT
TRBJ1-6 | 14 | many | . | TRBV7-2 | CASSLRGLGSPLHF | TGTGCCAGCAGCTTAAGAGGGTTAGGTTCACCCCTCCACTTT
TRBJ2-7 | 12 | . | . | TRBV29-1 | CSVEDQSHEQYF | TGCAGCGTCGAGGACCAGTCCCACGAGCAGTACTTC
TRBJ2-1 | 14 | . | . | TRBV19 | CASSIVPSYNEQFF | TGTGCCAGTAGTATAGTACCATCCTACAATGAGCAGTTCTTC
TRBJ1-2 | 14 | few | . | TRBV19 | CASSSTGSPYGYTF | TGTGCCAGTAGTTCGACAGGCAGCCCGTATGGCTACACCTTC
TRBJ2-1 | 15 | many | TRBD2 | TRBV29-1 | CSVGTTSGRRNEQFF | TGCAGCGTTGGGACGACTAGCGGGAGGAGAAATGAGCAGTTCTTC
TRBJ2-4 | 13 | many | . | TRBV11-1 | CASSSGLENIQYF | TGTGCCAGCAGCTCCGGTCTCGAAAACATTCAGTACTTC
TRBJ1-1 | 16 | . | . | TRBV27 | CASSVRDKGYNTETFF | TGTGCCAGCAGCGTCCGGGACAAGGGATATAACACTGAAACTTTCTTT
TRBJ2-3 | 15 | many | . | TRBV6-6 | CASSYGGPFTDTQYF | TGTGCCAGCAGTTACGGGGGGCCGTTCACAGATACGCAGTATTTT
TRBJ2-7 | 11 | . | . | TRBV19 | CASSPGREKYF | TGCGCCAGTAGTCCCGGCAGGGAGAAGTACTTC
TRBJ1-1 | 14 | many | . | TRBV28 | CASSLPQGSTEAFF | TGTGCCAGCAGTTTGCCCCAGGGGAGCACTGAAGCTTTCTTT
TRBJ2-7 | 15 | many | TRBD2 | TRBV7-3 | CASSLTLLAGAEQYF | TGTGCCAGCAGCTTAACGTTACTAGCGGGAGCCGAGCAGTACTTC
TRBJ2-3 | 16 | many | . | TRBV6-2/TRBV6-3 | CASSYSHRQTTDTQYF | TGTGCCAGCAGTTACTCTCACAGGCAAACCACAGATACGCAGTATTTT
TRBJ2-3 | 16 | many | . | TRBV7-2 | CASSLALLARADTQYF | TGTGCCAGCAGCTTAGCGCTGCTAGCGCGGGCAGATACGCAGTATTTT
TRBJ2-1 | 14 | many | TRBD2 | TRBV7-2 | CASSLTGGPSEQFF | TGTGCCAGCAGCTTAACGGGAGGGCCTTCTGAGCAGTTCTTC
TRBJ1-6 | 14 | many | TRBD1 | TRBV2 | CASSELQGNSPLHF | TGTGCCAGCAGTGAACTACAGGGGAATTCACCCCTCCACTTT
TRBJ1-6 | 14 | many | . | TRBV12-3/TRBV12-4 | CASSFRGFNSPLHF | TGTGCCAGCAGTTTCAGGGGCTTTAATTCACCCCTCCACTTT
TRBJ2-7 | 14 | few | . | TRBV9 | CASGPRGGTYEQYF | TGTGCCAGCGGCCCCCGGGGTGGCACCTACGAGCAGTACTTC
TRBJ2-3 | 18 | many | TRBD2 | TRBV4-1 | CASSQGPGLAGSTDTQYF | TGCGCCAGCAGCCAAGGTCCGGGACTAGCGGGAAGCACAGATACGCAGTATTTT
TRBJ2-5 | 13 | many | . | TRBV19 | CASSRGYQETQYF | TGTGCCAGTAGTAGAGGGTACCAAGAGACCCAGTACTTC
TRBJ2-1 | 15 | many | . | TRBV19 | CASRPPRPGDHEQFF | TGTGCCAGTAGACCTCCCAGACCAGGAGACCATGAGCAGTTCTTC
TRBJ1-5 | 16 | few | . | TRBV5-6 | CASSLLQGTSNQPQHF | TGTGCCAGCAGCTTGCTACAGGGTACGAGCAATCAGCCCCAGCATTTT
TRBJ2-1 | 15 | many | TRBD1 | TRBV28 | CASSSGQGRYNEQFF | TGTGCCAGCAGCTCCGGACAGGGCCGCTACAATGAGCAGTTCTTC